The 8 T cell receptor beta chains reported below all come from one sample, sequenced in a study of cytomegalovirus exposure and HLA in healthy donors. PCR involved 60 Vbeta and 13 Jbeta primers. The repertoire was sequenced with immunoSEQ multiplex PCR; TCRdb's copy has only in-frame clones and lacks some. The data show roughly 80,000 clones, around 80% seen once. Sequenced input: PBMCs. Every receptor here comes from a man aged 50 or older in good health and CMV-seropositive.

The gene calls are TRBV5-1 and TRBJ2-3; TRBD2 matches 16 bases. The germline CDR1 and CDR2 sequences are SGHRS and YFSETQ. The CDR3 sequence is 20 residues long. The J segment lost 0 bases and the V segment lost 4 bases, leaving 11 bases of the junction unmatched. CDR3 coding DNA: TGCGCCAGCAGCACGCCCGGGACTAGCGGGAGGGCAAGAAGCACAGATACGCAGTATTTT. Residues: CASSTPGTSGRARSTDTQYF. Drawing the rest from reference TRBV5-1 and TRBJ2-3, the complete variable domain is KAGVTQTPRYLIKTRGQQVTLSCSPISGHRSVSWYQQTPGQGLQFLFEYFSETQRNKGNFPGRFSGRQFSNSRSEMNVSTLELGDSALYLCASSTPGTSGRARSTDTQYFGPGTRLTVL.

This clone was picked up a small number of times. This chain links TRBV5-1 with TRBJ2-1; possibly TRBD2 for D (6 bases). V lost 5 bases, J lost 6 bases, and 18 bases lay in between. The length of the CDR3 is 15 residues. Germline CDR1 is SGHRS and CDR2 is YFSETQ. The CDR3 DNA is TGCGCCAGCAGGGGAGGCGGGATTGAATCCAATGAGCAGTTCTTC. Its protein is CASRGGGIESNEQFF.

The rearrangement joins TRBV5-1 to TRBJ2-3; maybe TRBD1 (5 bases). Trimming removed 3 bases from V and 6 bases from J, with 11 bases in between. The CDR3 contains 13 residues. From germline, CDR1 is SGHRS and CDR2 YFSETQ. The CDR3 here is CASSSLSGDTQYF. In DNA form, the CDR3 reads TGCGCCAGCAGCTCTCTATCAGGGGATACGCAGTATTTT. Supplemented by reference TRBV5-1 and TRBJ2-3, the full variable domain reads KAGVTQTPRYLIKTRGQQVTLSCSPISGHRSVSWYQQTPGQGLQFLFEYFSETQRNKGNFPGRFSGRQFSNSRSEMNVSTLELGDSALYLCASSSLSGDTQYFGPGTRLTVL.

V gene TRBV27 combines with J gene TRBJ2-3; TRBD2 agrees at 9 bases. After removal of 5 bases from V and 0 bases from J, the junction contained 9 bases not matched to a gene. This CDR3 is built from 17 residues. Germline-derived CDR1 and CDR2 are MNHEY and SMNVEV (reference sequence). The CDR3 here is CASSLAQTSGSTDTQYF. CDR3 DNA sequence: TGTGCCAGCAGTCTTGCCCAGACTAGCGGTAGCACAGATACGCAGTATTTT.

As to this clone: Relative to the germline gene, one junction end is altered; a read error may explain this. V usage is TRBV27 and J usage is TRBJ2-6, with D possibly being TRBD1 (6 bases). This CDR3 spans 15 amino acids. The germline CDR1 and CDR2 sequences are MNHEY and SMNVEV (reference sequence). CDR3 sequence: CASRQQGYGANGLTF. CDR3 nucleotide sequence: TGTGCCAGCAGACAGCAGGGGTATGGGGCCAACGGCCTGACTTTC.

V is TRBV4-3 and J is TRBJ2-7; perhaps TRBD1 as D (6 bases). The CDR3 is made up of 13 amino acids. V was shortened by 4 bases and J by 3 bases, with 10 bases between the two germline ends. The germline V gene has CDR1 LGHNA and CDR2 YSLEER. As DNA, the CDR3 is TGCGCCAGCAGCCCGCTGACAGGCTACGAGCAGTACTTC. It codes for CASSPLTGYEQYF.

This clone was picked up one time. The chain is built from TRBV27 and TRBJ2-3, with D maybe TRBD2 (5 bases). Between the trimmed V and J ends, which lost 5 bases and 2 bases, there was a span of 11 bases. CDR1 is MNHEY and CDR2 is SMNVEV in the germline V gene (reference sequence). The CDR3 contains 14 residues. CDR3 DNA: TGTGCCAGCAGTCGGACTCGGAACACAGATACGCAGTATTTT. It is translated as CASSRTRNTDTQYF.

J is TRBJ1-1 and V is TRBV4-1; D perhaps matches TRBD1 (5 bases). Germline CDR1 reads MGHRA; CDR2 reads YSYEKL. V lost 0 bases and J 5 bases, leaving 16 bases between the germline ends. This CDR3 spans 16 amino acids. The CDR3 DNA is TGCGCCAGCAGCCAAGACCCTCGGCTCGGGGGTACTGAAGCTTTCTTT. Residues: CASSQDPRLGGTEAFF.